This T cell receptor (beta chain) was captured in a study of cytomegalovirus exposure and HLA in healthy donors. The study, taken as a whole, reports: Earlier findings revealed that most TCR beta V segments proved productive either about 87% or about 30% of the time.

Trimming removed 3 bases from V and 1 base from J, with 13 bases in between. The CDR3 is made up of 15 amino acids. CDR1 and CDR2 (germline): SGHNT, YYREEE (reference sequence). The PCR made use of 60 Vbeta and 13 Jbeta primers. Original processing methods: An analysis performed later counted around 86 million unique TCR beta chains (approximately 10 million of them shared). Sequencing used immunoSEQ multiplex PCR; TCRdb keeps in-frame clones, though not all of them. The V and J calls and clone size come from that table; D and trimming were worked out from the DNA. The data hold fewer than 200,000 clones, with about 85% observed a single time. This clone came up a few times. The antigen remains undetermined.

Sequenced material: PBMCs. The chain has TRBV5-4 and TRBJ1-1, with D perhaps TRBD1 (5 bases). The TCR was taken from a woman aged 45-59 years in good health and CMV-seropositive. The DNA of the CDR3 is TGTGCCAGCAGCTCTCAGCAGACAGAGAACACTGAAGCTTTCTTT. Its translation: CASSSQQTENTEAFF.